This is a list of T cell receptor beta chains from one sample in a study of blood T cell repertoires in COVID-19. The protocol was immunoSEQ multiplex PCR, while the TCRdb copy is restricted to in-frame clones and leaves out a portion. The repertoire holds tens of thousands of clones, with about 87% as singletons. Sequencing input: peripheral blood. The receptors here all came from a woman in her forties or fifties with acute or convalescent COVID-19. CDR3s include the opening cysteine and the closing phenylalanine or tryptophan. The D gene is left open where the match is weak. Expanded clones are given a class, and other clones once, few, many or no size at all.

D gene	V gene	clone size	J gene	CDR3 DNA	CDR3 protein
.	TRBV19	once	TRBJ1-2	TGTGCCAGTAGTCCCCCCCCGGGGGGAGCATATGGCTACACCTTC	CASSPPPGGAYGYTF
.	TRBV7-2	.	TRBJ1-1	TGTGCCAGCAGCTTAGCCAGGGCGACCACTGAAGCTTTCTTT	CASSLARATTEAFF
.	TRBV28	.	TRBJ1-1	TGTGCCAGCAGTTTAGGCGGAGGGGTGAACACTGAAGCTTTCTTT	CASSLGGGVNTEAFF
TRBD2	TRBV5-4	.	TRBJ2-7	TGTGCCAGCAGGGGCTTAGCGGGGGGAATTTTC	CASRGLAGGIF
.	TRBV6-5	once	TRBJ1-1	TGTGCCAGCAGTTACTCGGCGAACACTGAAGCTTTCTTT	CASSYSANTEAFF
TRBD2	TRBV5-4	.	TRBJ2-1	TGTGCCAGCAGCGAACTAGCGGGGTCCTACAATGAGCAGTTCTTC	CASSELAGSYNEQFF
.	TRBV15	.	TRBJ1-2	TGTGCCACCAGCGCTGCGTACAACTATGGCTACACCTTC	CATSAAYNYGYTF
TRBD1	TRBV28	once	TRBJ1-2	TGTGCCAGTGACAGGGGGCAGGGCTATGGCTACACCTTC	CASDRGQGYGYTF
TRBD1	TRBV19	once	TRBJ1-2	TGTGCCAGTAGTTTCAGACAGGGGGCGAACTATGGCTACACCTTC	CASSFRQGANYGYTF
.	TRBV12-3/TRBV12-4	.	TRBJ1-1	TGTGCCAGCAGTTTAAGACAGAACACTGAAGCTTTCTTT	CASSLRQNTEAFF
.	TRBV9	once	TRBJ1-3	TGTGCCAGCAGCGTAGGAACTCCCTCTGGAAACACCATATATTTT	CASSVGTPSGNTIYF
.	TRBV2	.	TRBJ1-1	TGTGCCAGCCAGGCGGGAATGAACACTGAAGCTTTCTTT	CASQAGMNTEAFF
.	TRBV7-8	.	TRBJ2-7	TGTGCCAGCAGCGCAAGTACGGTGTACGAGCAGTACTTC	CASSASTVYEQYF
.	TRBV18	.	TRBJ2-6	TGTGCCAGCTCACCAACAGGGCTCGAATCTGGGGCCAACGTCCTGACTTTC	CASSPTGLESGANVLTF
TRBD1	TRBV7-2	.	TRBJ1-5	TGTGCCAGCAGCTTGAACAGGGGTGGGGAGCCCCAGCATTTT	CASSLNRGGEPQHF
TRBD1	TRBV6-6	.	TRBJ2-7	TGTGCCAGCAGCCGTAAGACGGCGGGGACAGGGGGGTTCCTACAAACCTACGAGCAGTACTTC	CASSRKTAGTGGFLQTYEQYF
.	TRBV28	.	TRBJ1-6	TGTGCCAGCACCCCCGGGTTGCATAATTCACCCCTCCACTTT	CASTPGLHNSPLHF
.	TRBV10-3	.	TRBJ1-1	TGTGCCATCAGCAGGGGAGAGGGGACTGAAGCTTTCTTT	CAISRGEGTEAFF
TRBD1	TRBV5-4	.	TRBJ2-7	TGTGCCAGCAGCAAAAAACAAAGAGGGACAGGGGGCGAGCAGTACTTC	CASSKKQRGTGGEQYF
.	TRBV11-3	.	TRBJ2-5	TGTGCCAGCAGCCTCCGGGACAATAGTAGAGAGACCCAGTACTTC	CASSLRDNSRETQYF
.	TRBV6-2/TRBV6-3	.	TRBJ2-7	TGTGCCAGCAGTCGAGGGCCCTACGAGCAGTACTTC	CASSRGPYEQYF
.	TRBV28	.	TRBJ1-3	TGTGCCAGCAGTACAGAGATTCTTTCTGGAAACACCATATATTTT	CASSTEILSGNTIYF
.	TRBV19	.	TRBJ2-3	TGTGCGACGGGCCAGGGCGATACGCAGTATTTT	CATGQGDTQYF
TRBD1	TRBV9	.	TRBJ1-5	TGTGCCAGCAGCGTAGTACCGGTGGACAGGGACAATCAGCCCCAGCATTTT	CASSVVPVDRDNQPQHF